These T cell receptor beta chains were read from a single sample in a study of cytomegalovirus exposure and HLA in healthy donors. TCRdb's table, derived via immunoSEQ multiplex PCR, lists solely in-frame clones and lacks some. The table includes 150,000 to 200,000 clones, over 65% detected once. Specimen: PBMCs. The receptors come from a woman aged 55-70 years in good health and CMV-seropositive. Both conserved end residues are part of each CDR3. Each record gives: D gene, V gene, J gene, clone size, CDR3 protein, CDR3 DNA. A D gene is named only where the DNA matches it firmly. Size is omitted from some rows. Given values are once, few, many or a class for expanded clones.

D: TRBD1
V: TRBV7-9
J: TRBJ2-7
size: .
CDR3: CASSSGTGPTEQYF
DNA: TGTGCCAGCAGCTCGGGGACAGGGCCTACCGAGCAGTACTTC

D: .
V: TRBV9
J: TRBJ1-6
size: .
CDR3: CASSLGGPYNSPLHF
DNA: TGTGCCAGCAGCCTCGGAGGACCCTATAATTCACCCCTCCACTTT

D: TRBD1
V: TRBV5-5
J: TRBJ1-3
size: .
CDR3: CASSLRTTGQFSGNTIYF
DNA: TGTGCCAGCAGCTTGAGGACAACGGGACAGTTCTCTGGAAACACCATATATTTT

D: TRBD1
V: TRBV10-3
J: TRBJ1-5
size: .
CDR3: CASQQGEGQPQHF
DNA: TGTGCCAGTCAGCAGGGGGAAGGACAGCCCCAGCATTTT

D: .
V: TRBV7-2
J: TRBJ1-5
size: .
CDR3: CASSPSGGNQPQHF
DNA: TGTGCCAGCAGCCCCTCCGGTGGCAATCAGCCCCAGCATTTT

D: .
V: TRBV7-8
J: TRBJ2-4
size: .
CDR3: CASSLAGRGLAKNIQYF
DNA: TGTGCCAGCAGCTTAGCGGGTAGGGGGTTAGCCAAAAACATTCAGTACTTC

D: TRBD1
V: TRBV5-1
J: TRBJ1-2
size: .
CDR3: CASSATGTANGYTF
DNA: TGCGCCAGCAGCGCGACCGGGACAGCCAATGGCTACACCTTC

D: .
V: TRBV28
J: TRBJ2-7
size: .
CDR3: CATRVSRAIYEQYF
DNA: TGTGCCACCCGGGTATCCAGGGCGATCTACGAGCAGTACTTC

D: TRBD2
V: TRBV9
J: TRBJ2-5
size: .
CDR3: CASSAELADQETQYF
DNA: TGTGCCAGCAGCGCCGAGCTAGCGGACCAAGAGACCCAGTACTTC

D: .
V: TRBV30
J: TRBJ2-3
size: .
CDR3: CAWREAGSPDTQYF
DNA: TGTGCCTGGCGTGAGGCGGGGTCCCCAGATACGCAGTATTTT

D: TRBD1
V: TRBV28
J: TRBJ2-3
size: once
CDR3: CASSFSGQGSTDTQYF
DNA: TGTGCCAGCAGTTTTTCGGGACAGGGTAGCACAGATACGCAGTATTTT

D: .
V: TRBV15
J: TRBJ1-5
size: few
CDR3: CATSRQNNQPQHF
DNA: TGTGCCACCAGTCGACAGAATAATCAGCCCCAGCATTTT

D: TRBD2
V: TRBV7-3
J: TRBJ2-7
size: .
CDR3: CASSELAGGTFEQYF
DNA: TGTGCCAGCAGCGAACTAGCGGGGGGAACGTTCGAGCAGTACTTC

D: .
V: TRBV19
J: TRBJ1-5
size: .
CDR3: CASSKQGTQPQHF
DNA: TGTGCCAGTAGTAAACAGGGTACTCAGCCCCAGCATTTT

D: .
V: TRBV27
J: TRBJ2-1
size: .
CDR3: CASSYFERGEQFF
DNA: TGTGCCAGCAGTTACTTCGAGAGGGGGGAGCAGTTCTTC

D: .
V: TRBV4-3
J: TRBJ1-2
size: few
CDR3: CASSRARMGAYTF
DNA: TGCGCCAGCAGTCGCGCCCGGATGGGGGCCTACACCTTC